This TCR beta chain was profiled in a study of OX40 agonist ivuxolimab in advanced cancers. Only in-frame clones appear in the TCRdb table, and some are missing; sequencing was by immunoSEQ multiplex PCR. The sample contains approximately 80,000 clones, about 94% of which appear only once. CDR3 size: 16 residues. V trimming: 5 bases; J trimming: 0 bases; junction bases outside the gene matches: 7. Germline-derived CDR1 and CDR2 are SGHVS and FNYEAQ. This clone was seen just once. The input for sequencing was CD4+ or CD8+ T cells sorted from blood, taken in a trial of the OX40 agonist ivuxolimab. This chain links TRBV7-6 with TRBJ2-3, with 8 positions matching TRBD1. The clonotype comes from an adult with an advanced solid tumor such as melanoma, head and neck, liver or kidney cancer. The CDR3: CASSTMQGASTDTQYF. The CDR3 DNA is TGTGCCAGCAGCACCATGCAGGGGGCGAGCACAGATACGCAGTATTTT.